The rows below give T cell receptor beta chains drawn from one sample of a study of spatial heterogeneity in lung cancer. TCRdb reprocessed the 5' RACE reads with MiXCR, giving one entry per CDR3 protein. The sample yields tens of thousands of distinct CDR3 sequences, approximately 6.2% seen once. Source: PBMCs, taken at surgery. These TCRs come from a female donor with early-stage non-small cell lung cancer. Each CDR3 is given with its conserved first and last residue. A D gene is named only where the DNA matches it firmly. Some rows mark clone size as missing; the rest say once, few, many or name a class of expanded clone.

d_call | clone_size | j_call | v_call | cdr3_aa | cdr3_nt
NA | many | TRBJ2-7 | TRBV27 | CASSPDWNTYEQYF | TGTGCCAGCAGCCCCGACTGGAATACCTACGAGCAGTACTTC
NA | many | TRBJ2-7 | TRBV28 | CASTSSYEQYF | TGTGCCAGCACCTCCTCCTACGAGCAGTACTTC
NA | many | TRBJ2-3 | TRBV7-9 | CASIPLLNTQYF | TGTGCCAGCATCCCCCTACTGAATACGCAGTATTTT
NA | NA | TRBJ2-1 | TRBV28 | CASSLTGGVYSGKGNEQFF | TGTGCCAGCAGTTTAACAGGGGGCGTGTATAGCGGGAAAGGTAATGAGCAGTTCTTC
TRBD2 | many | TRBJ2-7 | TRBV4-1 | CASSQDREKAGGISYEQYF | TGCGCCAGCAGCCAAGATCGGGAAAAAGCGGGGGGGATCTCCTACGAGCAGTACTTC
NA | many | TRBJ1-2 | TRBV12-3/TRBV12-4 | CASSFSGYGYTF | TGTGCCAGCAGTTTTTCGGGCTATGGCTACACCTTC
TRBD1 | many | TRBJ2-1 | TRBV4-1 | CASSPSADRVNEQFF | TGCGCCAGCAGCCCCTCTGCGGACAGGGTCAATGAGCAGTTCTTC
NA | many | TRBJ1-2 | TRBV20-1 | CSFSGDYGYTF | TGCAGTTTCTCCGGGGACTATGGCTACACCTTC
NA | many | TRBJ1-5 | TRBV4-1 | CASSRQDDQPQHF | TGCGCCAGCAGCCGGCAAGATGATCAGCCCCAGCATTTT
NA | few | TRBJ2-5 | TRBV20-1 | CSAKTNGGWQETQYF | TGCAGTGCTAAGACCAATGGGGGTTGGCAAGAGACCCAGTACTTC
NA | NA | TRBJ2-2 | TRBV7-2 | CASSLTANTGELFF | TGTGCCAGCAGCTTAACGGCGAACACCGGGGAGCTGTTTTTT
NA | many | TRBJ1-4 | TRBV4-1 | CASSQDTRGAGNEKLFF | TGCGCCAGCAGCCAAGATACCCGGGGGGCGGGAAATGAAAAACTGTTTTTT